Sequencing of this T cell receptor beta chain was carried out in a study of blood T cell repertoires in COVID-19. Looking at the study overall: Sources were T cells, B-cell-depleted T cells, or PBMCs; the material itself was cDNA or gDNA.

Sequenced by immunoSEQ multiplex PCR; TCRdb stores in-frame clones only, minus some. The data contain approximately 200,000 clones, around 85% of them seen just once; the ten biggest clones take up under 20%. The CDR3 is made up of 16 amino acids. CDR1 and CDR2 (germline): MNHEY, SMNVEV (reference sequence). V lost 3 bases and J lost 9; bases outside the gene matches: 11. The sequenced sample was PBMCs or T cells enriched from blood (not recorded which). The genes are TRBV27 and TRBJ1-6, with 7 bases aligning to TRBD1. The receptor was derived from a man in his forties who had recovered from COVID-19. CDR3 loop: CASSFVLGRGVSPLHF. The CDR3 DNA reads as TGTGCCAGCAGTTTCGTCTTGGGCAGGGGGGTTTCACCCCTCCACTTT.